The sequence of this TCR beta chain was determined in a study of Ad26.COV2.S vaccination and SARS-CoV-2 variants. Overall study: Enrollment placed the donor in the COV1001 Ad26.COV2.S trial arm. Once or twice, 56 days apart, Ad26.COV2.S was delivered intramuscularly.

Whole-study results and caveats: The study found higher spike-specific TCR breadth in vaccine than placebo recipients. CD8+ and CD4+ T cells specific for spike reportedly responded with substantial breadth after vaccination.

Trimming pared 7 bases from V and 4 bases from J, leaving 21 bases between. CDR3 size: 15 residues. CDR1 and CDR2 (germline): SGDLS, YYNGEE. Profiled with immunoSEQ multiplex PCR; TCRdb holds only in-frame clones, not every one. The table records some 410,000 clones, about 90% of them present only once. Treatment meaning: around 19 received Ad26.COV2.S at low or high dose, single or two shots; five or six received placebo; per-sample allocation not given. All samples were drawn on day 63, counting from the first vaccine or placebo injection. As concerns this clone: What it recognizes is unknown.

This TCR was sampled from a person between 18 and 59 years old who received the Ad26.COV2.S COVID-19 vaccine or a placebo. This specimen was peripheral blood, taken in a trial of Ad26.COV2.S vaccine versus placebo. The V and J genes are TRBV9 and TRBJ2-7; possible D gene TRBD1, 8 bases. The CDR3 DNA sequence: TGTGCCAGCTCCCCCGGGGGGACAGGAGTTTACGAGCAGTACTTC. Its protein is CASSPGGTGVYEQYF. Complete variable domain (other parts from reference TRBV9 and TRBJ2-7): DSGVTQTPKHLITATGQRVTLRCSPRSGDLSVYWYQQSLDQGLQFLIQYYNGEERAKGNILERFSAQQFPDLHSELNLSSLELGDSALYFCASSPGGTGVYEQYFGPGTRLTVT.